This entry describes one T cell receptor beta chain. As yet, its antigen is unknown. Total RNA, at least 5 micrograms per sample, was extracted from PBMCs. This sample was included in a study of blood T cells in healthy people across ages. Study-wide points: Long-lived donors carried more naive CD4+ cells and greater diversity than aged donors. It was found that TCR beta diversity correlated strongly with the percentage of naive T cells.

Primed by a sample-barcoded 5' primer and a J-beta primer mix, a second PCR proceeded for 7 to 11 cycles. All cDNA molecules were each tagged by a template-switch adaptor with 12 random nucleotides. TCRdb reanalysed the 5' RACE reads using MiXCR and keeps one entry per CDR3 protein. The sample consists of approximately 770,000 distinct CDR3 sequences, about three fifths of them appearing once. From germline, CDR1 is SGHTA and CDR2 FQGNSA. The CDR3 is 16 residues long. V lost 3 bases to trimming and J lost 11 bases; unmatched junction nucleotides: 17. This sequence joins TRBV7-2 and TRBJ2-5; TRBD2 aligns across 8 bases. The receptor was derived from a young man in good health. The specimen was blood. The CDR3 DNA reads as TGTGCCAGCAGCTTGTTGGCCCGGGAGGGCGGAAATGAGCAGTACTTC. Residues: CASSLLAREGGNEQYF. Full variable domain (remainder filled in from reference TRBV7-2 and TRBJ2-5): GAGVSQSPSNKVTEKGKDVELRCDPISGHTALYWYRQSLGQGLEFLIYFQGNSAPDKSGLPSDRFSAERTGGSVSTLTIQRTQQEDSAVYLCASSLLAREGGNEQYFGPGTRLLVL.